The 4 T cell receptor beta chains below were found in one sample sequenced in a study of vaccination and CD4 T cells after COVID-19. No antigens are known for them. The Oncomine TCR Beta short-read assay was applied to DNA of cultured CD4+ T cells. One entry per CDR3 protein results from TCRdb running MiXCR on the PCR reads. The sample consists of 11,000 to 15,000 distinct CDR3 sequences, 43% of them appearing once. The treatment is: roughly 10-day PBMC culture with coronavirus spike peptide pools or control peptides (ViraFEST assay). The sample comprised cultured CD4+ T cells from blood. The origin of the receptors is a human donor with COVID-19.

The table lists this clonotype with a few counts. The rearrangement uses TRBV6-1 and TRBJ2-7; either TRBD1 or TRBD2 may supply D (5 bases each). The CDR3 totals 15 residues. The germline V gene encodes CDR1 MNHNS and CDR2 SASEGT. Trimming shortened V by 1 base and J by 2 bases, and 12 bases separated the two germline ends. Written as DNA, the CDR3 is TGTGCCAGCAGTGAAGTCCCCCCGGGGCCCTACGAGCAGTACTTC. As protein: CASSEVPPGPYEQYF.

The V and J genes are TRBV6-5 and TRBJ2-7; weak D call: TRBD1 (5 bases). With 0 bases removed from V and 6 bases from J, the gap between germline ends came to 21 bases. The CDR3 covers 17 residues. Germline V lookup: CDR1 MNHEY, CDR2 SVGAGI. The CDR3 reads CASSYSISRAQSGEQYF. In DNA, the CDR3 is TGTGCCAGCAGTTACTCGATTAGCAGGGCACAGTCGGGCGAGCAGTACTTC.

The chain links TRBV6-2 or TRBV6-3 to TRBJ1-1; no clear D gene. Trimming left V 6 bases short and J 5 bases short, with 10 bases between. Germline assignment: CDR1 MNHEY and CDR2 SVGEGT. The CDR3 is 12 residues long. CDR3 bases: TGTGCCAGCAGCTCCAGTTGGACTGAAGCTTTCTTT. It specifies CASSSSWTEAFF.

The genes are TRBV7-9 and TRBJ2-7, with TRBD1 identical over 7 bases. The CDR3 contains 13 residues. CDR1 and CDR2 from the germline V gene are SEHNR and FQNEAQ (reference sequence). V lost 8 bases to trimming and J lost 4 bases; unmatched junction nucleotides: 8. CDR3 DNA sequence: TGTGCCAGCTCCCTCCCAGGGGGATACGAGCAGTACTTC. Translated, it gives CASSLPGGYEQYF. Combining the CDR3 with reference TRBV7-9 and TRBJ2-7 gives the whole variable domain DTGVSQNPRHKITKRGQNVTFRCDPISEHNRLYWYRQTLGQGPEFLTYFQNEAQLEKSRLLSDRFSAERPKGSFSTLEIQRTEQGDSAMYLCASSLPGGYEQYFGPGTRLTVT.